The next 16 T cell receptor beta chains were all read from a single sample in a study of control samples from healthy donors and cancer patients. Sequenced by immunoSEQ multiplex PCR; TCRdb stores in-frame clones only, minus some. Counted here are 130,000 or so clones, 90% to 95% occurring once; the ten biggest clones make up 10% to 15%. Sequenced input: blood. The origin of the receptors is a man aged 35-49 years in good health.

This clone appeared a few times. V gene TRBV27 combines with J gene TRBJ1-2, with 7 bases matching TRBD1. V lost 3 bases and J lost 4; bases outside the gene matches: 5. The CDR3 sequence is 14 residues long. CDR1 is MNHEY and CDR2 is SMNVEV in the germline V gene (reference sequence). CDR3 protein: CASSFDRVGYGYTF. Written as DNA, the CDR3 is TGTGCCAGCAGTTTCGACAGGGTGGGCTATGGCTACACCTTC.

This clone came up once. The CDR3 sequence: CSPAGRVPRNEKLFF. DNA for the CDR3: TGCAGCCCCGCGGGCCGTGTCCCACGAAATGAAAAACTGTTTTTT. V gene TRBV29-1 combines with J gene TRBJ1-4, with D unclear. V was clipped by 8 bases and J by 5 bases, with 21 bases between them. Germline CDR1 is SQVTM and CDR2 is ANQGSEA. There are 15 residues in the CDR3. Using reference TRBV29-1 and TRBJ1-4 for the parts outside the CDR3, the full variable domain is SAVISQKPSRDICQRGTSLTIQCQVDSQVTMMFWYRQQPGQSLTLIATANQGSEATYESGFVIDKFPISRPNLTFSTLTVSNMSPEDSSIYLCSPAGRVPRNEKLFFGSGTQLSVL.

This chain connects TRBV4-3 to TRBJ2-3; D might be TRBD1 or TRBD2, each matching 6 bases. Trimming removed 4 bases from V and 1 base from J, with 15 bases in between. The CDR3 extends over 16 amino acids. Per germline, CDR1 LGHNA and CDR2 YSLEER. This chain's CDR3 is CASSRGAASGTDTQYF. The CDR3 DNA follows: TGCGCCAGCAGCCGGGGGGCAGCCTCGGGCACAGATACGCAGTATTTT.

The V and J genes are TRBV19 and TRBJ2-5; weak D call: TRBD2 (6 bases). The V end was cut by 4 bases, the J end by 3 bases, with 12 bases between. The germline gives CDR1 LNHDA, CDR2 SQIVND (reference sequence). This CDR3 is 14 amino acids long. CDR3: CASSSVSGKETQYF. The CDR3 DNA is TGTGCCAGTAGTAGTGTTAGCGGTAAAGAGACCCAGTACTTC.

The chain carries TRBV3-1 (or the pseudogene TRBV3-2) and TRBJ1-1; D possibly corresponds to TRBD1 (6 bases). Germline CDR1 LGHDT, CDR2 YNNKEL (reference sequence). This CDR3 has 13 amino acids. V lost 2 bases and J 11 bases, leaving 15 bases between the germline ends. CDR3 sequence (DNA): TGTGCCAGCAGCCAACATGGGGGGCATGGGGCTTTCTTT. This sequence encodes CASSQHGGHGAFF.

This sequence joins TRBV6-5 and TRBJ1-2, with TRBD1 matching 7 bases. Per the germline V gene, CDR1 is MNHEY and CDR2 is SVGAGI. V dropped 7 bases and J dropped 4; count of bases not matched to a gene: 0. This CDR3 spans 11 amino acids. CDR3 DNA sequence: TGTGCCAGCAACAGGGGCTATGGCTACACCTTC. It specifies CASNRGYGYTF.

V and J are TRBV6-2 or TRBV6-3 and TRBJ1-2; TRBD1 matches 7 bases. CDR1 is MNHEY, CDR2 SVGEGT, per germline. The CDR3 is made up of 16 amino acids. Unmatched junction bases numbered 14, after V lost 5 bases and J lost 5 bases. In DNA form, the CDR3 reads TGTGCCAGCAGTCAAACCTTGACAGGGTTCCTTTATGGCTACACCTTC. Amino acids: CASSQTLTGFLYGYTF.

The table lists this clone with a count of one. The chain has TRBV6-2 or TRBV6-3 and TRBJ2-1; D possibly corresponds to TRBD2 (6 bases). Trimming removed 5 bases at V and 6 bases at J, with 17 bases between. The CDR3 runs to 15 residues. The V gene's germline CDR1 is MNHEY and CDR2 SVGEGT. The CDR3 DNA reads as TGTGCCAGCAGTCCCACAGAGGAGGGGAGCAATGAGCAGTTCTTC. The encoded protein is CASSPTEEGSNEQFF.

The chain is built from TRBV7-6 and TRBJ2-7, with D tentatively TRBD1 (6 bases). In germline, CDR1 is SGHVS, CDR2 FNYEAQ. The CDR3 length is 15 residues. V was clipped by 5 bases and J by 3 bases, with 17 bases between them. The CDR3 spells CASSPGAGTYYEQYF. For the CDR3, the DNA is TGTGCCAGCAGCCCCGGGGCCGGGACATACTACGAGCAGTACTTC.

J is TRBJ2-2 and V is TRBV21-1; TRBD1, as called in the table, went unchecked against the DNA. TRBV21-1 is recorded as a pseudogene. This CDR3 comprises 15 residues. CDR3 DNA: TGTGCCAGCCTCCTGGACAGGCCGAACACCGGGGAGCTGTTTTTT. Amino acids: CASLLDRPNTGELFF.

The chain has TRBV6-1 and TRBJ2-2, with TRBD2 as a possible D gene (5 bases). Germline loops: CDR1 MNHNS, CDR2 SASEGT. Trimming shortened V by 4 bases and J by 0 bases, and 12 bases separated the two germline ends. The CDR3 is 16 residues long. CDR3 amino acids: CASSGESYANTGELFF. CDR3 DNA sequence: TGTGCCAGCAGTGGGGAGAGTTATGCGAACACCGGGGAGCTGTTTTTT.

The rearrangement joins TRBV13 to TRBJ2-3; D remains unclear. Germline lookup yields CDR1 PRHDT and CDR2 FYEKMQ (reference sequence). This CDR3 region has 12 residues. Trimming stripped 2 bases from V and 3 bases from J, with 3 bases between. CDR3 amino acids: CASSLITDTQYF. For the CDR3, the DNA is TGTGCCAGCAGCTTAATAACAGATACGCAGTATTTT.

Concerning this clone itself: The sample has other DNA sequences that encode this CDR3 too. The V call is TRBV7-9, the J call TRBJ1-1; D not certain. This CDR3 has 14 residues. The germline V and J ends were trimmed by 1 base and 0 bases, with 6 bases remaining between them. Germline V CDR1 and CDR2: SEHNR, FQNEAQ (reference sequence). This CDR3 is CASSLGQMNTEAFF. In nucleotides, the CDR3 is TGTGCCAGCAGCTTAGGTCAGATGAACACTGAAGCTTTCTTT.

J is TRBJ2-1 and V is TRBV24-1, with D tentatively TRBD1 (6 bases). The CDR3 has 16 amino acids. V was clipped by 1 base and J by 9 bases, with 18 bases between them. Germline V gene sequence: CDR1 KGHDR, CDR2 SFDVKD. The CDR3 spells CATSDLRTDLGGEQFF. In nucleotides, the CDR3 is TGTGCCACCAGTGATTTACGGACAGACCTAGGGGGTGAGCAGTTCTTC.

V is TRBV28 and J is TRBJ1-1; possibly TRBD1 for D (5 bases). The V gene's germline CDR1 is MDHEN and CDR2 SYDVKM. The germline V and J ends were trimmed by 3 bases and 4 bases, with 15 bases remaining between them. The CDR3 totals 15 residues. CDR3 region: CASSFLGGSGTEAFF. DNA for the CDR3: TGTGCCAGCAGTTTTCTCGGGGGATCGGGCACTGAAGCTTTCTTT.

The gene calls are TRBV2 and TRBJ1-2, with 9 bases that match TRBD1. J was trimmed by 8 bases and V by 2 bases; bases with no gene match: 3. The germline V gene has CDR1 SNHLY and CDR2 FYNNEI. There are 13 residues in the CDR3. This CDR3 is CASSERQGGGYTF. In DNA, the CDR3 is TGTGCCAGCAGTGAACGACAGGGGGGCGGCTACACCTTC.